A single TCR beta chain is shown here with its context. This entry is derived from a study of blood T cell repertoires in COVID-19. Germline assignment: CDR1 LGHNA and CDR2 YNFKEQ. With V trimmed by 1 base and J by 4 bases, 7 bases remained unmatched. The CDR3 is made up of 16 amino acids. Profiling relied on immunoSEQ multiplex PCR, and the TCRdb table lists in-frame clones only, not all of them. The table lists 270,000 or so clones, roughly 85% of them singletons. The chain has TRBV4-2 and TRBJ1-3; 7 bases agree with TRBD1. Sequences were obtained from peripheral blood. This sequence originates from a woman between 25 and 40 years old with active or convalescent COVID-19. CDR3 DNA sequence: TGTGCCAGCAGCCAAGGGGTGGGACAGTTGGGAAACACCATATATTTT. It translates to CASSQGVGQLGNTIYF.